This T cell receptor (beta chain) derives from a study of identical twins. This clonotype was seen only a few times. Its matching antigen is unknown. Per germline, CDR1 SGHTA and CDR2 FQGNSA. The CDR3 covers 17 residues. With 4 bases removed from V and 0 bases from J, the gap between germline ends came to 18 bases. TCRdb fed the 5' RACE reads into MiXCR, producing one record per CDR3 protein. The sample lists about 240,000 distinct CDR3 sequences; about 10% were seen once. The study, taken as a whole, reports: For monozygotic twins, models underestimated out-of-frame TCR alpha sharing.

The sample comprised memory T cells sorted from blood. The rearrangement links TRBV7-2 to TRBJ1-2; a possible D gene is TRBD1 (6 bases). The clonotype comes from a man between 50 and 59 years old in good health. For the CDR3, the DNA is TGTGCCAGCAGCTCCCGGGACAACTCACCTACTAACTATGGCTACACCTTC. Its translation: CASSSRDNSPTNYGYTF.